Sequencing of this TCR beta chain was carried out in a study of blood T cell repertoires in COVID-19. About the study: Acute and convalescent COVID-19 samples came from the United States, Italy and Spain.

Per the study methods: Estimation of nucleated cell counts relied on the amplification of reference gene primers. Generated by immunoSEQ multiplex PCR, the TCRdb table keeps only in-frame clones and is missing some. That table is the source of V, J and clone size, and D and trimming were worked out from the DNA. The sample has 400,000 to 550,000 clones; roughly 87% are singletons. Adults between about 18 and 89 years of age took part from under 25 US areas. Which cohort a participant joined came from the clinical history participants gave. The clonotype was recovered from a young woman with acute COVID-19. The specimen sequenced was PBMCs or T cells enriched from blood (not recorded which).

The CDR3 nucleotides read TGTGCCAGCAGCCAAGCTGGGACAGGGGGCTACGAGCAGTACTTC. Protein product: CASSQAGTGGYEQYF. This chain connects TRBV3-1 (or the pseudogene TRBV3-2) to TRBJ2-7; 11 bases line up with TRBD1. Germline lookup yields CDR1 LGHDT and CDR2 YNNKEL (reference sequence). V shed 1 base, J shed 3 bases, and the junction held 2 bases outside the gene matches. The CDR3 is 15 residues long.